Listed below are T cell receptor beta chains from one sample, sequenced in a study of a mutant IDH1 vaccine in newly diagnosed glioma. Clones were sequenced by immunoSEQ multiplex PCR, and TCRdb holds only the in-frame ones, with some missing. The profile shows roughly 64,000 clones, about 74% of them singletons. For these receptors, no antigen is known. Here the sequenced sample was PBMCs, taken from a glioma patient whose treatment included an IDH1 peptide vaccine. Every receptor here comes from a man aged 50 to 59 with glioma. CDR3s include the opening cysteine and the closing phenylalanine or tryptophan. D genes are given only for firm matches. Only some rows state a clone size, as once, few, many or a class for expanded clones.

-,many,TRBJ1-2,TRBV6-1,CASREVFGWDGDYTF,TGTGCCAGCAGGGAAGTGTTTGGGTGGGACGGGGACTACACCTTC
-,once,TRBJ1-5,TRBV6-5,CASNPSGAGNQPQHF,TGTGCCAGCAATCCCTCGGGGGCCGGCAATCAGCCCCAGCATTTT
-,-,TRBJ1-3,TRBV2,CASTEEGSGNTIYF,TGTGCCAGCACTGAAGAGGGCTCTGGAAACACCATATATTTT
-,-,TRBJ1-2,TRBV19,CASSISAFGYTF,TGTGCCAGTAGTATTAGCGCTTTTGGCTACACCTTC
-,-,TRBJ2-7,TRBV29-1,CSVGRGRDEQYF,TGCAGCGTTGGGAGAGGAAGGGACGAGCAGTACTTC
-,-,TRBJ2-3,TRBV4-1,CASSQGLRGQYYSTQYF,TGCGCCAGCAGCCAAGGGTTGCGGGGGCAGTATTACAGCACGCAGTATTTT
-,-,TRBJ2-7,TRBV29-1,CSVELGGGEQYF,TGCAGCGTTGAATTGGGGGGCGGGGAGCAGTACTTC
-,-,TRBJ1-1,TRBV10-3,CAIRGIGESTEAFF,TGTGCCATCCGGGGGATCGGGGAAAGCACTGAAGCTTTCTTT
-,-,TRBJ1-1,TRBV25-1,CASSGTKVEAFF,TGTGCCAGCAGTGGGACCAAGGTAGAAGCTTTCTTT
-,-,TRBJ2-5,TRBV7-9,CASSLTGSQETQYF,TGTGCCAGCAGCTTGACCGGGAGCCAAGAGACCCAGTACTTC
-,-,TRBJ2-1,TRBV7-9,CASRGDSSGEQFF,TGTGCCAGCAGGGGGGACTCGTCAGGGGAGCAGTTCTTC
TRBD2,-,TRBJ2-7,TRBV28,CASSPSGLAGPYEQYF,TGTGCCAGCAGTCCCTCGGGACTAGCGGGGCCCTACGAGCAGTACTTC
-,-,TRBJ2-1,TRBV4-2,CASSQDQQANNEQFF,TGTGCCAGCAGCCAAGATCAGCAGGCTAACAATGAGCAGTTCTTC
-,-,TRBJ1-1,TRBV4-1,CASSPGGSGLNTEAFF,TGCGCCAGCAGCCCGGGGGGGAGCGGCCTGAACACTGAAGCTTTCTTT
TRBD1,-,TRBJ1-2,TRBV6-6,CASSYSKGQGNYGYTF,TGTGCCAGCAGTTACTCGAAGGGACAGGGTAACTATGGCTACACCTTC
TRBD1,few,TRBJ1-5,TRBV30,CAWSRDSDQPQHF,TGTGCCTGGAGCCGGGACAGCGACCAGCCCCAGCATTTT
TRBD1,few,TRBJ1-1,TRBV7-3,CASSPRGPGEAFF,TGTGCCAGCAGCCCCAGGGGGCCTGGTGAAGCTTTCTTT
TRBD1,few,TRBJ2-2,TRBV9,CASSRGQGIGTGELFF,TGTGCCAGCAGCCGTGGACAGGGGATAGGCACCGGGGAGCTGTTTTTT